Presented here are 5 T cell receptor beta chains from one specimen sequenced in a study of blood T cell repertoires in COVID-19. The repertoire was sequenced with immunoSEQ multiplex PCR; TCRdb's copy has only in-frame clones and lacks some. Counted here are 160,000 or so clones, approximately 80% occurring once; the ten biggest clones make up 12% to 15%. The sample taken for sequencing was PBMCs or T cells enriched from blood (not recorded which). The receptors originated from a man aged 50 or older who had recovered from COVID-19.

The chain employs TRBV3-1 (or the pseudogene TRBV3-2) and TRBJ1-1, with D perhaps TRBD1 (5 bases). The CDR3 is 15 amino acids. Looked up from germline, CDR1 is LGHDT and CDR2 is YNNKEL (reference sequence). Trimming took 0 bases from V and 5 from J, leaving 13 bases between them. The CDR3 coding sequence is TGTGCCAGCAGCCAAGAATACGGGGGTAGTACTGAAGCTTTCTTT. Its protein is CASSQEYGGSTEAFF.

This chain connects TRBV6-5 to TRBJ1-1, with unresolved D. Germline V CDR1 and CDR2: MNHEY, SVGAGI. The CDR3 consists of 16 residues. V was trimmed by 0 bases and J by 4 bases, leaving 15 bases between them. CDR3 region: CASSYSFARRGTEAFF. DNA for the CDR3: TGTGCCAGCAGTTACTCCTTTGCGAGACGGGGCACTGAAGCTTTCTTT.

The J gene is TRBJ1-5, the V gene TRBV23-1; 10 nucleotides agree with TRBD1. TRBV23-1 is marked as an open reading frame, function uncertain. Trimming at V came to 0 bases and at J to 0 bases, leaving 8 bases not matched to a gene. The CDR3 extends over 19 amino acids. In DNA, the CDR3 is TGCGCCAGCAGTCAATCGATGGACAGGGGGATATATAGCAATCAGCCCCAGCATTTT. Translating gives CASSQSMDRGIYSNQPQHF.

CDR3 nucleotide sequence: TGTGCCAGCAGCGCGGGACAGTCTGTTTACAATGAGCAGTTCTTC. This codes for CASSAGQSVYNEQFF. V gene TRBV11-2 combines with J gene TRBJ2-1, with D perhaps TRBD1 (7 bases). Trimming took off 5 bases at V and 4 bases at J, with 15 bases between the two ends. This CDR3 region has 15 residues. CDR1 SGHAT and CDR2 FQNNGV come from the germline V gene. The variable domain in full, with the rest retrieved from reference TRBV11-2 and TRBJ2-1, is EAGVAQSPRYKIIEKRQSVAFWCNPISGHATLYWYQQILGQGPKLLIQFQNNGVVDDSQLPKDRFSAERLKGVDSTLKIQPAKLEDSAVYLCASSAGQSVYNEQFFGPGTRLTVL.

The CDR3 region is CASGSIRGVSGNTIYF. For the CDR3, the DNA is TGTGCTAGTGGTTCCATACGGGGGGTCTCTGGAAACACCATATATTTT. V usage is TRBV12-5 and J usage is TRBJ1-3; D perhaps matches TRBD1 (5 bases). Between the trimmed V and J ends, which lost 4 bases and 0 bases, there was a span of 13 bases. CDR1 is LGHNT, CDR2 FRNRAP, per germline. CDR3 length equals 16 residues.